These T cell receptor beta chains were read from a single sample in a study of blood T cell repertoires in COVID-19. The data were produced by immunoSEQ multiplex PCR, yet TCRdb's version contains in-frame clones alone and is incomplete. The sample lists about 70,000 clones, roughly four fifths occurring once. Input material: peripheral blood. These receptors all stem from a woman of 80 years or more with active or convalescent COVID-19. Each CDR3 is given with its conserved first and last residue. A D gene is named only where the DNA matches it firmly. Rows give clone size only sometimes, using once, few, many, or a class for an expanded clone.

j_call,clone_size,d_call,v_call,cdr3_nt,cdr3_aa
TRBJ1-1,NA,NA,TRBV20-1,TGCAGTGCTAGTTATAACCCCCTAAGAGGGAACACTGAAGCTTTCTTT,CSASYNPLRGNTEAFF
TRBJ1-2,NA,NA,TRBV19,TGTGCCAGTAATAAGGGAGCGGGCTACACCTTC,CASNKGAGYTF
TRBJ2-3,NA,NA,TRBV7-2,TGTGCCAGCAGCCCAGGACAGAGCACAGATACGCAGTATTTT,CASSPGQSTDTQYF
TRBJ2-3,NA,NA,TRBV2,TGTGCCAGCAGTCCTACTCTCGGGGTGGGTGATACGCAGTATTTT,CASSPTLGVGDTQYF
TRBJ2-4,NA,NA,TRBV3-1/TRBV3-2,TGTGCCAGCAGCCCCATGACGGGAGTAGCCAAAAACATTCAGTACTTC,CASSPMTGVAKNIQYF
TRBJ2-7,NA,TRBD1,TRBV18,TGTGCCAGCTCACCACTACCCGGGACAGGGATCCACGAGCAGTACTTC,CASSPLPGTGIHEQYF
TRBJ1-4,once,TRBD1,TRBV6-1,TGTGCCATACGGGACAGGGGGTATGCTAATGAAAAACTGTTTTTT,CAIRDRGYANEKLFF
TRBJ1-2,NA,TRBD1,TRBV19,TGTGCCAGTAGAACAGGGGAGATTGGCTACACCTTC,CASRTGEIGYTF
TRBJ1-3,once,NA,TRBV5-6,TGTGCCAGCAGCCCCGTCGGCGGGCGGATGATCTCTGGAAACACCATATATTTT,CASSPVGGRMISGNTIYF
TRBJ1-1,NA,NA,TRBV10-1,TGCGCCAGCAGTGGACAGGAGCACACTGAAGCTTTCTTT,CASSGQEHTEAFF
TRBJ1-2,NA,NA,TRBV18,TGTGCCAGCTCACCTCCCGGGGGGGGTAACGGCTACACCTTC,CASSPPGGGNGYTF
TRBJ2-1,NA,TRBD2,TRBV6-2/TRBV6-3,TGTGCCAGCAGCAAACCCCCCGGGACTAGCTTCCGCAATGAGCAGTTCTTC,CASSKPPGTSFRNEQFF
TRBJ1-1,NA,NA,TRBV6-6,TGTGCCAGCAGTTACTCTAGTCAGGGCATGAACACTGAAGCTTTCTTT,CASSYSSQGMNTEAFF
TRBJ2-1,once,NA,TRBV30,TGTGCCTGGACAGGGGCCTACAATGAGCAGTTCTTC,CAWTGAYNEQFF
TRBJ1-2,NA,NA,TRBV7-2,TGTGCCAGCAGCCCCAATAGGAGGGGAGCTGCCTATGGCTACACCTTC,CASSPNRRGAAYGYTF
TRBJ2-1,NA,TRBD1,TRBV5-1,TGCGCCAGCAGCTTGACCGGACTCAGGGGGCATGAGCAGTTCTTC,CASSLTGLRGHEQFF
TRBJ1-4,NA,NA,TRBV6-2/TRBV6-3,TGTGCCAGCAGTGACAGAAATGAAAAACTGTTTTTT,CASSDRNEKLFF
TRBJ1-1,NA,TRBD1,TRBV5-1,TGCGCCAGCAGCGTAACAGGGGATGGCACTGAAGCTTTCTTT,CASSVTGDGTEAFF
TRBJ1-1,NA,TRBD1,TRBV6-5,TGTGCCAGCCACGGACAGGGAGACACTGAAGCTTTCTTT,CASHGQGDTEAFF
TRBJ1-5,NA,TRBD1,TRBV27,TGTGCCAGCAGTCAGGACAGGGGGCGCGATCAGCCCCAGCATTTT,CASSQDRGRDQPQHF
TRBJ1-5,NA,NA,TRBV24-1,TGTGCCACCAGTGCCATAGGGGAAAATCAGCCCCAGCATTTT,CATSAIGENQPQHF
TRBJ1-2,NA,TRBD1,TRBV7-8,TGTGCCAGCAGCTCCGGAGGACAGGGGGCGAAGTACACCTTC,CASSSGGQGAKYTF
TRBJ2-7,NA,NA,TRBV27,TGTGCCAGCAGTTTACGTGGGGCAGGGCCCCACGAGCAGTACTTC,CASSLRGAGPHEQYF
TRBJ2-1,NA,TRBD2,TRBV19,TGTGCCAGTAGCACCCAGCGGGGGGCGTACGAGCAGTTCTTC,CASSTQRGAYEQFF
TRBJ2-1,NA,TRBD1,TRBV18,TGTGCCAGCTCAACAGGGGGCGGGGCACGCAATGAGCAGTTCTTC,CASSTGGGARNEQFF
TRBJ2-1,NA,TRBD2,TRBV2,TGTGCCAGCAGCAGACTAGCGGGGGGGGCCTACAATGAGCAGTTCTTC,CASSRLAGGAYNEQFF
TRBJ2-7,NA,TRBD1,TRBV9,TGTGCCAGCAGCGTAGGGGGACAGGGCTACGAGCAGTACTTC,CASSVGGQGYEQYF
TRBJ1-3,NA,NA,TRBV6-1,TGTGCCAGCAGTGGCGGACAAGGAAACACCATATATTTT,CASSGGQGNTIYF
TRBJ2-7,NA,TRBD1,TRBV29-1,TGCAGCGTTGTGACAGGGGATTACGAGCAGTACTTC,CSVVTGDYEQYF
TRBJ2-7,NA,NA,TRBV3-1/TRBV3-2,TGTGCCAGCAGCCAAGCGTTTAGGAGCTCCTACGAGCAGTACTTC,CASSQAFRSSYEQYF
TRBJ2-1,NA,NA,TRBV19,TGTGCCAGTAGTATGACCCCTACCGGGGATAATGAGCAGTTCTTC,CASSMTPTGDNEQFF
TRBJ1-5,NA,NA,TRBV4-3,TGCGCCAGCAGTGGCGGGCGAAATCAGCCCCAGCATTTT,CASSGGRNQPQHF
TRBJ1-5,NA,NA,TRBV30,TGTGCCTGGAGTAGACAGGACAATCAGCCCCAGCATTTT,CAWSRQDNQPQHF
TRBJ2-7,few,NA,TRBV24-1,TGTGCCACCAGTGATTCGGGCCACGTGACAGGAGTCAACGAGCAGTACTTC,CATSDSGHVTGVNEQYF
TRBJ2-2,NA,TRBD1,TRBV5-4,TGTGCCAGCAGCTCAAGGAGAGGGACAGGGGGTTTAGCCGGGGAGCTGTTTTTT,CASSSRRGTGGLAGELFF